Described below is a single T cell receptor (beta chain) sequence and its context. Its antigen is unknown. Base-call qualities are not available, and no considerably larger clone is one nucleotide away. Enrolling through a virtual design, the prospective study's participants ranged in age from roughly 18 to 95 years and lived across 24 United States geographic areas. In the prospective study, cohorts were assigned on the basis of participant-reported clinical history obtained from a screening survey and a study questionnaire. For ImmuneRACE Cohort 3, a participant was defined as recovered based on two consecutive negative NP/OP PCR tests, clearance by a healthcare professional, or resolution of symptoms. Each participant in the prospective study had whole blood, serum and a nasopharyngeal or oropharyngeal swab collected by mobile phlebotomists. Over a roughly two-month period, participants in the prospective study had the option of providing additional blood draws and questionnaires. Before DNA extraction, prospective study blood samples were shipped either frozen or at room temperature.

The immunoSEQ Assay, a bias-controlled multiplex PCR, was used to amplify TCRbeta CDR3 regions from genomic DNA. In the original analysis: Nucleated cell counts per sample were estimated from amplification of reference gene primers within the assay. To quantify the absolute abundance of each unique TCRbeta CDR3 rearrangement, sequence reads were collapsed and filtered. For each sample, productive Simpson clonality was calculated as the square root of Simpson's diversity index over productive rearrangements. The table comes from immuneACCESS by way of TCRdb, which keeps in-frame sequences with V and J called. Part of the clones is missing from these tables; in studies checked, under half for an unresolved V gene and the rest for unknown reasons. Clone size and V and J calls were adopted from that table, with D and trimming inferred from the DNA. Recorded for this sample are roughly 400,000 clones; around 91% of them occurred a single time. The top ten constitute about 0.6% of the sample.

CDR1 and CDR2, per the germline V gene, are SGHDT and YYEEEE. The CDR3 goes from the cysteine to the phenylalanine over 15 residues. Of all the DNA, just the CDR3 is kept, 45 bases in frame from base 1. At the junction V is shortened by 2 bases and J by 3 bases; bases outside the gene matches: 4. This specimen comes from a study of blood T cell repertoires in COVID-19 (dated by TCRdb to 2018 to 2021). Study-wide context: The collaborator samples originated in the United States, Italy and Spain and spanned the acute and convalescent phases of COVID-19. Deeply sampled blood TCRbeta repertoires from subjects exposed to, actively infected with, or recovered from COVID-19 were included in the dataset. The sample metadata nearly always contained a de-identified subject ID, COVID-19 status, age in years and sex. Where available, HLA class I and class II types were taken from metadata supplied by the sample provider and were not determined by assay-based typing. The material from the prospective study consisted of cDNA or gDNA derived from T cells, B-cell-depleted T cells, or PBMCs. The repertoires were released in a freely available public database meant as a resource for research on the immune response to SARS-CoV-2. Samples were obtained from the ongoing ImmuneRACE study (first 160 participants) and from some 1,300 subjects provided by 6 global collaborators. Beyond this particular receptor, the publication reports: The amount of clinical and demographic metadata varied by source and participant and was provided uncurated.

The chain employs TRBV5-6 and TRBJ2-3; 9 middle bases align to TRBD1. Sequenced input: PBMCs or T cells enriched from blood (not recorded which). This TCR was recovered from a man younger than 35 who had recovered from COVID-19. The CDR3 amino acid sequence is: CASSLGTGRTDTQYF. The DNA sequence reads TGTGCCAGCAGCTTAGGGACAGGGCGTACAGATACGCAGTATTTT.